Listed below are T cell receptor beta chains from one sample, sequenced in a study of T cell responses to AZD1222 COVID-19 vaccine. The method was immunoSEQ multiplex PCR; TCRdb's version includes in-frame clones alone and lacks a portion of them. In the table there are about 130,000 clones, 85% to 95% of which are singletons. This material consisted of peripheral blood, taken 28 days after the second AZD1222 dose. These receptors originate from an adult who received the AZD1222 COVID-19 vaccine. The CDR3 runs from the conserved cysteine through the conserved F or W. D genes are given only for firm matches. The listing skips clone size in some rows; elsewhere it reads once, few, many or a size class.

.	.	14	TRBV20-1	TRBJ1-2	CSASFQGFFHGYTF	TGCAGTGCTAGTTTCCAGGGCTTCTTCCATGGCTACACCTTC
.	.	15	TRBV15	TRBJ1-1	CATSRTGLRNTEAFF	TGTGCCACCAGCAGGACGGGACTGAGGAACACTGAAGCTTTCTTT
.	.	14	TRBV5-1	TRBJ1-2	CASSAQGSPGGYTF	TGCGCCAGCAGCGCGCAGGGGTCCCCTGGCGGCTACACCTTC
.	.	15	TRBV30	TRBJ2-7	CAAQAGFVAVYEQYF	TGTGCCGCACAGGCGGGCTTCGTCGCCGTCTACGAGCAGTACTTC
.	.	12	TRBV12-3/TRBV12-4	TRBJ1-5	CASRSRDQPQHF	TGTGCCAGCAGGAGCAGGGATCAGCCCCAGCATTTT
.	.	16	TRBV7-9	TRBJ1-6	CASSSWVPANNSPLHF	TGTGCCAGCAGCTCCTGGGTGCCAGCTAATAATTCACCCCTCCACTTT
once	TRBD1	14	TRBV19	TRBJ2-5	CASSSDRATETQYF	TGTGCCAGTAGTTCGGACAGGGCGACAGAGACCCAGTACTTC
.	TRBD1	14	TRBV6-2/TRBV6-3	TRBJ2-7	CASSNRDRVGEQYF	TGTGCCAGCAGTAACCGGGACAGGGTCGGCGAGCAGTACTTC
.	TRBD1	13	TRBV12-3/TRBV12-4	TRBJ1-2	CASSLVGQGAYTF	TGTGCCAGCAGTTTAGTGGGACAGGGGGCCTACACCTTC
.	TRBD1	16	TRBV5-1	TRBJ2-5	CASSFTQGEAGETQYF	TGCGCCAGCAGCTTCACCCAGGGGGAAGCAGGAGAGACCCAGTACTTC
.	.	14	TRBV20-1	TRBJ1-6	CSASQGLHNSPLHF	TGCAGTGCTAGTCAGGGTCTCCATAATTCACCCCTCCACTTT
.	TRBD1	17	TRBV7-9	TRBJ1-1	CASSLGRGQGESTEAFF	TGTGCCAGCAGCTTAGGTAGGGGACAGGGTGAGTCCACTGAAGCTTTCTTT
.	.	14	TRBV13	TRBJ1-6	CASSLGLGNSPLHF	TGTGCCAGCAGCTTAGGCCTGGGGAATTCACCCCTCCACTTT
.	TRBD1	16	TRBV27	TRBJ1-2	CASSPTPDRVVGGYTF	TGTGCCAGCAGTCCAACACCCGACAGGGTGGTAGGTGGCTACACCTTC
.	TRBD1	15	TRBV10-3	TRBJ1-2	CAISESPGQTYGYTF	TGTGCCATCAGTGAGTCACCGGGACAGACATATGGCTACACCTTC
.	.	14	TRBV30	TRBJ2-3	CAWGLTISTDTQYF	TGTGCCTGGGGGCTAACCATAAGCACAGATACGCAGTATTTT
.	.	11	TRBV11-3	TRBJ2-3	CSSGDTDTQYF	TGTTCGTCCGGAGACACAGATACGCAGTATTTT
.	TRBD1	15	TRBV7-9	TRBJ2-2	CASSRQGSRTGELFF	TGTGCCAGCAGCCGACAGGGGTCAAGAACCGGGGAGCTGTTTTTT
.	.	11	TRBV12-5	TRBJ2-1	CASRRYNEQFF	TGTGCTAGCCGAAGGTACAATGAGCAGTTCTTC
.	TRBD1	15	TRBV6-5	TRBJ1-4	CASSYSGTGGEKLFF	TGTGCCAGCAGTTACTCCGGGACAGGGGGTGAAAAACTGTTTTTT
.	.	12	TRBV18	TRBJ2-3	CASSPREDTQYF	TGTGCCAGCTCACCCCGGGAAGATACGCAGTATTTT
.	TRBD1	14	TRBV14	TRBJ1-2	CASSLTGGIYGYTF	TGTGCCAGCAGCTTGACAGGGGGCATCTATGGCTACACCTTC
.	.	13	TRBV18	TRBJ1-2	CASSSTLLDGYTF	TGTGCCAGCTCATCGACCCTACTAGATGGCTACACCTTC
.	TRBD2	16	TRBV5-4	TRBJ2-5	CASSTPSGGNQETQYF	TGTGCCAGCAGCACTCCTAGCGGGGGGAATCAAGAGACCCAGTACTTC
.	.	13	TRBV30	TRBJ1-1	CAWEDTSNTEAFF	TGTGCCTGGGAGGACACTTCGAACACTGAAGCTTTCTTT
.	.	14	TRBV5-1	TRBJ1-1	CASSLSASLTEAFF	TGCGCCAGCAGCTTGTCAGCGTCGCTGACTGAAGCTTTCTTT
once	TRBD1	16	TRBV4-2	TRBJ2-7	CASSPLTGLSSYEQYF	TGTGCCAGCAGCCCATTGACAGGGCTCAGCTCCTACGAGCAGTACTTC
.	TRBD1	19	TRBV12-5	TRBJ2-2	CASGLVLQERTGRTGELFF	TGTGCTAGTGGTTTGGTACTGCAGGAAAGGACAGGGAGGACCGGGGAGCTGTTTTTT
.	TRBD2	14	TRBV11-3	TRBJ2-1	CASSLGGYYNEQFF	TGTGCCAGCAGCTTGGGAGGGTACTACAATGAGCAGTTCTTC
once	.	15	TRBV5-1	TRBJ2-7	CASSLGSVGSYEQYF	TGCGCCAGCAGCTTGGGTTCGGTCGGCTCCTACGAGCAGTACTTC
.	.	14	TRBV2	TRBJ2-5	CASSDPRSRETQYF	TGTGCCAGCAGTGACCCCCGAAGTCGAGAGACCCAGTACTTC
.	TRBD2	19	TRBV9	TRBJ2-2	CASSVEGPSGGTNTGELFF	TGTGCCAGCAGCGTAGAAGGGCCTAGCGGGGGCACGAACACCGGGGAGCTGTTTTTT
.	.	12	TRBV12-3/TRBV12-4	TRBJ1-5	CASSYLNQPQHF	TGTGCCAGCAGTTACCTTAACCAGCCCCAGCATTTT
.	.	12	TRBV11-3	TRBJ2-7	CASSLVRYEQYF	TGTGCCAGCAGCTTAGTTCGCTACGAGCAGTACTTC
.	.	12	TRBV30	TRBJ1-2	CAWSDGRYGYTF	TGTGCCTGGAGTGATGGTCGCTATGGCTACACCTTC
.	TRBD2	15	TRBV28	TRBJ2-3	CASSLGGGLADTQYF	TGTGCCAGCAGTTTGGGCGGGGGGCTGGCGGATACGCAGTATTTT
.	.	14	TRBV3-1/TRBV3-2	TRBJ1-6	CASSQGTANSPLHF	TGTGCCAGCAGCCAAGGGACGGCGAATTCACCCCTCCACTTT
once	.	15	TRBV5-1	TRBJ1-6	CASSLLTARNSPLHF	TGCGCCAGCAGCTTGCTAACAGCCCGAAATTCACCCCTCCACTTT
.	.	13	TRBV19	TRBJ1-3	CASRRTAGNTIYF	TGTGCCAGTAGAAGGACAGCTGGAAACACCATATATTTT
.	.	15	TRBV7-8	TRBJ1-2	CASSLVDRAGYGYTF	TGTGCCAGCAGCTTAGTGGACCGGGCTGGCTATGGCTACACCTTC
.	TRBD2	13	TRBV30	TRBJ2-3	CASGLAGADTQYF	TGTGCCTCCGGACTAGCGGGGGCAGATACGCAGTATTTT
.	TRBD1	15	TRBV7-8	TRBJ1-1	CASSFRWGQGRRAFF	TGTGCCAGCAGCTTCCGATGGGGACAGGGCAGAAGAGCTTTCTTT
.	TRBD1	14	TRBV10-3	TRBJ2-7	CAISDGTGPQEQYF	TGTGCCATCAGTGACGGGACAGGGCCCCAAGAGCAGTACTTC
.	.	14	TRBV7-2	TRBJ1-1	CASSLVRGPTEAFF	TGTGCCAGCAGCTTAGTAAGGGGCCCCACTGAAGCTTTCTTT
.	TRBD1	14	TRBV4-1	TRBJ1-2	CASSQATGGRGYTF	TGCGCCAGCAGCCAAGCTACAGGGGGCCGTGGCTACACCTTC
.	.	12	TRBV6-2/TRBV6-3	TRBJ2-1	CASSLRVHEQFF	TGTGCCAGCAGCCTAAGGGTCCATGAGCAGTTCTTC
.	TRBD2	17	TRBV30	TRBJ2-3	CAWSVSPTSGGTDTQYF	TGTGCCTGGAGTGTATCCCCAACTAGCGGGGGCACAGATACGCAGTATTTT
.	TRBD1	14	TRBV6-2/TRBV6-3	TRBJ1-2	CASSDKQGARGYTF	TGTGCCAGCAGTGACAAACAGGGGGCGCGTGGCTACACCTTC
once	.	13	TRBV7-3	TRBJ2-1	CASSPRPYNEQFF	TGTGCCAGCAGCCCCCGGCCCTACAATGAGCAGTTCTTC
once	.	15	TRBV2	TRBJ1-6	CASTLRRAADSPLHF	TGTGCCAGCACCCTCCGGCGGGCCGCAGACTCACCCCTCCACTTT
.	TRBD2	17	TRBV28	TRBJ2-3	CASSLPGAGGSTDTQYF	TGTGCCAGCAGTTTACCGGGAGCGGGGGGAAGCACAGATACGCAGTATTTT
.	TRBD2	18	TRBV5-6	TRBJ2-1	CASSFGLAGGQLMDEQFF	TGTGCCAGCAGCTTTGGTCTAGCGGGGGGGCAATTAATGGATGAGCAGTTCTTC
few	TRBD1	15	TRBV27	TRBJ2-7	CARHTGGFWSYEQYF	TGTGCCAGACACACAGGGGGATTTTGGTCCTACGAGCAGTACTTC
.	TRBD1	15	TRBV29-1	TRBJ1-5	CSVLTGGTGNQPQHF	TGCAGCGTTTTGACAGGGGGCACGGGCAATCAGCCCCAGCATTTT
once	.	15	TRBV5-4	TRBJ2-6	CASSLRYSGANVLTF	TGTGCCAGCAGCTTAAGGTACTCTGGGGCCAACGTCCTGACTTTC
.	.	14	TRBV11-3	TRBJ2-2	CASSSTGNTGELFF	TGTGCCAGCAGCTCCACAGGGAACACCGGGGAGCTGTTTTTT
.	TRBD1	13	TRBV6-5	TRBJ1-1	CASSSRDRELAFF	TGTGCCAGCAGTTCTAGGGACAGAGAATTAGCTTTCTTT
.	.	13	TRBV29-1	TRBJ2-7	CSVESQGDYEQYF	TGCAGCGTTGAAAGCCAGGGAGACTACGAGCAGTACTTC
.	.	17	TRBV7-2	TRBJ1-2	CASSFLFRGRGDYGYTF	TGTGCCAGCAGCTTCCTTTTCCGGGGACGGGGAGACTATGGCTACACCTTC
.	.	13	TRBV7-8	TRBJ1-1	CASSLALQGGAFF	TGTGCCAGCAGTTTAGCCTTGCAGGGAGGAGCTTTCTTT